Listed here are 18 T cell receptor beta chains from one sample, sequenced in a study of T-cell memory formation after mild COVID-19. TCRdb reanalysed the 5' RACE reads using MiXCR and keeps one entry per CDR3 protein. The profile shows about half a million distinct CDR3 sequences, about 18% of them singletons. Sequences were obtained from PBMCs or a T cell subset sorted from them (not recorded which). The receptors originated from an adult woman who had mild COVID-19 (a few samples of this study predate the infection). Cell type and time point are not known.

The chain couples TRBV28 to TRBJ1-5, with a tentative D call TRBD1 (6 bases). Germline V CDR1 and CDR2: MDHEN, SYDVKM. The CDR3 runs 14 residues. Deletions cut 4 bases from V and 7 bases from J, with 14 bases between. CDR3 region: CASSSPTDRQPQHF. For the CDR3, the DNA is TGTGCCAGCAGTTCACCTACGGACAGACAGCCCCAGCATTTT.

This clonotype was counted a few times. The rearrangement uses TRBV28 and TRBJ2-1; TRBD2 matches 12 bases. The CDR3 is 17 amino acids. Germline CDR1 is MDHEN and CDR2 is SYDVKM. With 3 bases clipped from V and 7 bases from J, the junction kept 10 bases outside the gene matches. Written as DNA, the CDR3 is TGTGCCAGCAGTTTCGTCCTAGCGGGAGGGCCGAGGAATGAGCAGTTCTTC. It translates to CASSFVLAGGPRNEQFF.

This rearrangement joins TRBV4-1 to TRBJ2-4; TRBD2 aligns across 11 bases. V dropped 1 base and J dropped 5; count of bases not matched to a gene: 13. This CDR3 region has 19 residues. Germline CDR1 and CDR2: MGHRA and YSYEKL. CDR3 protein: CASSQGPQKTSGAQNIQYF. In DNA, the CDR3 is TGCGCCAGCAGCCAAGGACCACAGAAGACTAGCGGGGCACAAAACATTCAGTACTTC.

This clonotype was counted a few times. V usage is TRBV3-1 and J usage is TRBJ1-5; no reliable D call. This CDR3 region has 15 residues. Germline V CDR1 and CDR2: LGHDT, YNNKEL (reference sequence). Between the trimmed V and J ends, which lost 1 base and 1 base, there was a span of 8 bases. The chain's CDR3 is CASSQVPGSNQPQHF. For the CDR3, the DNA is TGTGCCAGCAGCCAAGTGCCCGGGAGCAATCAGCCCCAGCATTTT. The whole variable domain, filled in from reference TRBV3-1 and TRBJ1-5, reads DTAVSQTPKYLVTQMGNDKSIKCEQNLGHDTMYWYKQDSKKFLKIMFSYNNKELIINETVPNRFSPKSPDKAHLNLHINSLELGDSAVYFCASSQVPGSNQPQHFGDGTRLSIL.

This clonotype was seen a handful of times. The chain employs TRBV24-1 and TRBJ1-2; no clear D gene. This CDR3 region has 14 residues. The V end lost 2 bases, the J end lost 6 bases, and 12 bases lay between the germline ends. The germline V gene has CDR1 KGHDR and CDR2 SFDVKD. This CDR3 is CATSDSVSVNGYTF. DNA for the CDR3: TGTGCCACCAGTGATTCGGTGTCTGTCAATGGCTACACCTTC.

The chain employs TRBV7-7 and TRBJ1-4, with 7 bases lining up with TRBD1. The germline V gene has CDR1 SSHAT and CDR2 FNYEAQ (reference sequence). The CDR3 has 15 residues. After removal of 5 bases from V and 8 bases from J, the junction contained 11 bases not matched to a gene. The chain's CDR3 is CASSEKGARGEKLFF. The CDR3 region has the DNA TGTGCCAGCAGCGAGAAGGGGGCGCGGGGAGAAAAACTGTTTTTT.

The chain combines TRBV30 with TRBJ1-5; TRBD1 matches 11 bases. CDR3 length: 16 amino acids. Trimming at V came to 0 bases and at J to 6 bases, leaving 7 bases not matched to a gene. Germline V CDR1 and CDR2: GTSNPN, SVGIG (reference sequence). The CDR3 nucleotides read TGTGCCTGGAGTGTGGGAGGGACAGGGGGACCTCAGCCCCAGCATTTT. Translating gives CAWSVGGTGGPQPQHF. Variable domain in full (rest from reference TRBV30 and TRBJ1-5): SQTIHQWPATLVQPVGSPLSLECTVEGTSNPNLYWYRQAAGRGLQLLFYSVGIGQISSEVPQNLSASRPQDRQFILSSKKLLLSDSGFYLCAWSVGGTGGPQPQHFGDGTRLSIL.

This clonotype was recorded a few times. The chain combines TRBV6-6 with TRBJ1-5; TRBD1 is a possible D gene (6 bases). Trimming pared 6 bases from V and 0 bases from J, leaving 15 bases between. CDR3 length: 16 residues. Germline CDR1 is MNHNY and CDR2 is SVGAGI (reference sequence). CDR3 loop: CASRPHSRGSNQPQHF. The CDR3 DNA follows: TGTGCCAGCAGACCACACAGCAGGGGTAGCAATCAGCCCCAGCATTTT.

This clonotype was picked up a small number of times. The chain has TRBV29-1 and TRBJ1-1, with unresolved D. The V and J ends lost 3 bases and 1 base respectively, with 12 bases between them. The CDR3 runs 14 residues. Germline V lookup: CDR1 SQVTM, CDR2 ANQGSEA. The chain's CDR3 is CSVDESLPNTEAFF. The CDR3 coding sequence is TGCAGCGTTGATGAGAGCCTCCCGAACACTGAAGCTTTCTTT.

In DNA, the CDR3 is TGTGCCAGCACCCTAGGAGGGGGCCCCTACAATCAGCCCCAGCATTTT. Protein: CASTLGGGPYNQPQHF. This chain links TRBV12-3 or TRBV12-4 with TRBJ1-5; TRBD1 agrees at 7 bases. The CDR3 is 16 amino acids. The V segment lost 7 bases and the J segment 3 bases; nucleotides outside the gene matches: 12.

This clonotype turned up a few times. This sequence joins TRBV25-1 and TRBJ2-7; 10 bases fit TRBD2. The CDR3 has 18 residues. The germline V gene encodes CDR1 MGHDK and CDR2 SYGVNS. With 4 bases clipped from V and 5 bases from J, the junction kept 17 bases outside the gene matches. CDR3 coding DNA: TGTGCCAGCAGTGTCTCGGCGAATCTAGCGGGAGTCATCCACGAGCAGTACTTC. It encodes CASSVSANLAGVIHEQYF.

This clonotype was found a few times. CDR3 nucleotide sequence: TGTGCCAGTAGAGGTTACTTTACGGCGGCAGATACGCAGTATTTT. Protein product: CASRGYFTAADTQYF. The chain has TRBV19 and TRBJ2-3; D ambiguous. Trimming stripped 6 bases from V and 4 bases from J, with 17 bases between. CDR3 length: 15 residues. CDR1 LNHDA and CDR2 SQIVND come from the germline V gene (reference sequence).

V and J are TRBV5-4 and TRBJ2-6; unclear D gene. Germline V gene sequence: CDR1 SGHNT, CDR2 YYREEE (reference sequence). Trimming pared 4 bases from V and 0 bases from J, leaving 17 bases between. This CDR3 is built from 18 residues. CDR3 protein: CASSPWSSRISGANVLTF. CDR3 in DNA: TGTGCCAGCAGCCCCTGGTCTTCGAGGATCTCTGGGGCCAACGTCCTGACTTTC.

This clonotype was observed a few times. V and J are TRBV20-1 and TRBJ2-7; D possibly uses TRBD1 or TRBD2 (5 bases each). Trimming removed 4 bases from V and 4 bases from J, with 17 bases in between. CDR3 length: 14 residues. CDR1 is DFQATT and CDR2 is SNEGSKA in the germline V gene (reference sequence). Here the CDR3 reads CSATGGWATYEQYF. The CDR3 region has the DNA TGCAGTGCTACTGGGGGATGGGCTACGTACGAGCAGTACTTC.

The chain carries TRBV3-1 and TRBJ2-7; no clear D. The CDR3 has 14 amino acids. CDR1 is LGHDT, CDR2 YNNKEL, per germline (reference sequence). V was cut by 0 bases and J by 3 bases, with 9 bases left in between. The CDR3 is CASSQDRHSYEQYF. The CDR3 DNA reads TGTGCCAGCAGCCAAGATCGCCACAGCTACGAGCAGTACTTC.

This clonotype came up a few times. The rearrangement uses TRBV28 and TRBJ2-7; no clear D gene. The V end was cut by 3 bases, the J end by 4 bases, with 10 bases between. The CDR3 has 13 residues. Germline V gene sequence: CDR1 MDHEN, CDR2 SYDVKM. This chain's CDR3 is CASSLADIYEQYF. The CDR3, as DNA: TGTGCCAGCAGTTTGGCCGACATATACGAGCAGTACTTC. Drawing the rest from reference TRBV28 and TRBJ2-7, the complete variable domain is DVKVTQSSRYLVKRTGEKVFLECVQDMDHENMFWYRQDPGLGLRLIYFSYDVKMKEKGDIPEGYSVSREKKERFSLILESASTNQTSMYLCASSLADIYEQYFGPGTRLTVT.

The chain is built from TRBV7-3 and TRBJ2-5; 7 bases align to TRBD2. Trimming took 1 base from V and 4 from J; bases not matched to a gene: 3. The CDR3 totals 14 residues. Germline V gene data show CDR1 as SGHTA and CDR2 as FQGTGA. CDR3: CASSLKGGGETQYF. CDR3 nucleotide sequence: TGTGCCAGCAGCTTAAAGGGCGGGGGAGAGACCCAGTACTTC.

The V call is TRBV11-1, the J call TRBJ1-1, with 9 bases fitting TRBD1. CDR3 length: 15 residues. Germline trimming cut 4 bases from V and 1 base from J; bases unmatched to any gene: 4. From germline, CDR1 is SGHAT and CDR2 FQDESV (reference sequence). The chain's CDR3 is CASSYRQGGNTEAFF. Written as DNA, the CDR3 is TGTGCCAGCAGCTACCGACAGGGGGGGAACACTGAAGCTTTCTTT.